Listed below are T cell receptor beta chains from one sample, sequenced in a study of shared clonotypes between healthy human individuals. Libraries were prepared by immunoSEQ multiplex PCR; TCRdb keeps only in-frame clonotypes and omits some of them. The data contain approximately 530,000 clones, 90% to 96% of them singletons. The sequenced sample consisted of naive CD4+ T cells sorted from blood. These receptor sequences come from a woman aged 25 to 39 in good health. CDR3s include the opening cysteine and the closing phenylalanine or tryptophan. Each record gives: CDR3 protein, CDR3 DNA, clone size, V gene, J gene, D gene. A D gene is named only where the DNA matches it firmly. Some rows have no size entry. The others give once, few or many, or a class for an expanded clone.

CASSGRSGFSGNTIYF	TGTGCCAGCAGCGGACGTTCAGGGTTTTCCGGAAACACCATATATTTT	once	TRBV2	TRBJ1-3	-
CASGLGEDREQFF	TGCGCCAGCGGGCTTGGGGAAGACCGTGAGCAGTTCTTC	-	TRBV5-1	TRBJ2-1	-
CVLLWDGQKHLTNSPLHF	TGTGTCTTGCTCTGGGATGGACAAAAACATCTGACTAATTCACCCCTCCACTTT	-	TRBV28	TRBJ1-6	-
CASSLELDGPGRRNEQFF	TGCGCCAGCAGCTTGGAACTAGATGGCCCCGGAAGAAGGAATGAGCAGTTCTTC	-	TRBV5-1	TRBJ2-1	-
CASSPTGVKEQYF	TGTGCCAGCAGTCCGACAGGGGTTAAGGAGCAGTACTTC	-	TRBV6-6	TRBJ2-7	TRBD1
CAISLGLAVDEQFF	TGTGCCATCAGTCTGGGACTAGCGGTAGATGAGCAGTTCTTC	-	TRBV10-3	TRBJ2-1	TRBD2
CASTREDSYGYTF	TGCGCCAGCACCCGGGAGGACTCCTATGGCTACACCTTC	once	TRBV10-2	TRBJ1-2	-
CASSLGRRSYNEQFF	TGCGCCAGCAGTCTGGGACGTCGCTCCTACAATGAGCAGTTCTTC	-	TRBV4-1	TRBJ2-1	-
CASSSLGPSGNTIYF	TGTGCCAGCAGCTCCCTAGGTCCGTCTGGAAACACCATATATTTT	few	TRBV7-9	TRBJ1-3	-
CASSFRRTDTQYF	TGTGCCAGCAGCTTCAGGCGAACAGATACGCAGTATTTT	-	TRBV5-6	TRBJ2-3	-
CSVEVGETQYF	TGCAGCGTTGAAGTGGGAGAGACCCAGTACTTC	-	TRBV29-1	TRBJ2-5	-
CAWSSGTGAGQPQHF	TGTGCCTGGAGTTCCGGGACAGGGGCAGGCCAGCCCCAGCATTTT	few	TRBV30	TRBJ1-5	TRBD1
CASSFLAENYEQYF	TGCGCCAGCAGCTTCCTAGCGGAAAACTACGAGCAGTACTTC	-	TRBV5-1	TRBJ2-7	TRBD2
CASNIRLAHRETQYF	TGTGCCAGTAATATCAGACTAGCGCACCGGGAGACCCAGTACTTC	-	TRBV19	TRBJ2-5	TRBD2
CATWTGAFSNQPQHF	TGTGCCACCTGGACAGGGGCCTTTAGCAATCAGCCCCAGCATTTT	-	TRBV10-3	TRBJ1-5	TRBD1
CASRFASGSGPDTQYF	TGTGCCAGCAGATTTGCTAGCGGGAGCGGGCCAGATACGCAGTATTTT	-	TRBV27	TRBJ2-3	TRBD2
CASNRVQNTEAFF	TGTGCCAGCAACAGGGTCCAGAACACTGAAGCTTTCTTT	-	TRBV2	TRBJ1-1	-
CASSSARQSTGELFF	TGTGCCAGCAGCTCCGCCCGACAGTCCACCGGGGAGCTGTTTTTT	-	TRBV7-2	TRBJ2-2	-
CASLGGLAGVQETQYF	TGTGCCAGCTTAGGGGGACTAGCGGGAGTCCAAGAGACCCAGTACTTC	once	TRBV7-2	TRBJ2-5	TRBD2
CASSQSPSQGISPYEQYF	TGCGCCAGCAGCCAGTCGCCCTCCCAAGGGATTTCGCCGTACGAGCAGTACTTC	-	TRBV4-1	TRBJ2-7	-
CASSVSSGSSYEQFF	TGTGCCAGCAGCGTTTCTAGCGGGTCATCCTATGAGCAGTTCTTC	-	TRBV9	TRBJ2-1	TRBD2
CASRRRVGEKLFF	TGTGCCAGCAGACGCAGGGTGGGTGAAAAACTGTTTTTT	-	TRBV28	TRBJ1-4	-
CSAMRRETQYF	TGCAGTGCTATGAGAAGGGAGACCCAGTACTTC	-	TRBV20-1	TRBJ2-5	-
CASSLETAEVPQHF	TGTGCCAGCAGCTTAGAGACAGCGGAGGTGCCCCAGCATTTT	-	TRBV7-9	TRBJ1-5	-
CASSSRERTTDTQYF	TGTGCCAGCAGCTCCCGGGAGAGAACCACAGATACGCAGTATTTT	-	TRBV7-2	TRBJ2-3	-
CASSIARGTGYEQYF	TGTGCCAGTAGTATAGCGAGGGGGACTGGCTACGAGCAGTACTTC	-	TRBV19	TRBJ2-7	-
CASSRDREGQQYF	TGTGCCAGCAGCCGGGACAGGGAGGGGCAGCAGTACTTC	few	TRBV7-7	TRBJ2-7	TRBD1
CASRTTGTGGGEQYF	TGTGCCAGCCGCACTACCGGGACAGGGGGCGGCGAGCAGTACTTC	-	TRBV28	TRBJ2-7	TRBD1
CASSPQGDSNQPQHF	TGTGCCAGCAGTCCACAGGGGGACAGCAATCAGCCCCAGCATTTT	-	TRBV6-5	TRBJ1-5	TRBD1
CASSTGVMNTEAFF	TGTGCCAGCAGTACCGGGGTCATGAACACTGAAGCTTTCTTT	-	TRBV5-5	TRBJ1-1	-
CAISDSSVDKNIQYF	TGTGCCATCAGTGACAGCTCTGTAGACAAAAACATTCAGTACTTC	-	TRBV10-3	TRBJ2-4	-
CASSYSGGEDTQYF	TGTGCCAGCAGTTACTCAGGGGGGGAAGATACGCAGTATTTT	-	TRBV6-6	TRBJ2-3	-
CASSLDGLNTEAFF	TGCGCCAGCAGCTTGGACGGCTTGAACACTGAAGCTTTCTTT	-	TRBV5-1	TRBJ1-1	-
CASSLSGLAGGLYNEQFF	TGCGCCAGCAGCTTGAGCGGACTAGCGGGAGGCCTCTACAATGAGCAGTTCTTC	once	TRBV5-1	TRBJ2-1	TRBD2
CASSWGATGGNIQYF	TGTGCCAGCAGTTGGGGGGCTACGGGCGGAAACATTCAGTACTTC	-	TRBV6-5	TRBJ2-4	-
CASSWIATDTQYF	TGTGCCAGCAGCTGGATAGCCACAGATACGCAGTATTTT	-	TRBV4-2	TRBJ2-3	-
CASSRSWGTGELFF	TGTGCCAGCAGCCGAAGTTGGGGCACCGGGGAGCTGTTTTTT	-	TRBV7-8	TRBJ2-2	-
CASSGLWQGTNNEQFF	TGTGCCAGCAGTGGTCTGTGGCAGGGGACCAACAATGAGCAGTTCTTC	-	TRBV28	TRBJ2-1	-
CASSYSGLDSYEQYF	TGTGCCAGCAGTTACTCGGGACTAGATTCCTACGAGCAGTACTTC	once	TRBV6-6	TRBJ2-7	TRBD2
CASSLFYTGEISYEQYF	TGTGCCAGCAGTTTATTTTACACGGGAGAAATCTCCTACGAGCAGTACTTC	-	TRBV28	TRBJ2-7	-
CASSLDGENTEAFF	TGTGCCAGCAGCTTAGATGGGGAAAACACTGAAGCTTTCTTT	-	TRBV11-3	TRBJ1-1	-
CASSFPGTEQETQYF	TGCGCCAGCAGCTTCCCGGGGACAGAGCAAGAGACCCAGTACTTC	-	TRBV5-1	TRBJ2-5	TRBD1
CASSSRDRFNYGYTF	TGTGCCAGCAGCTCCCGGGACAGGTTTAACTATGGCTACACCTTC	-	TRBV7-8	TRBJ1-2	TRBD1
CASRAIPYEQYF	TGTGCCAGCAGGGCGATTCCCTACGAGCAGTACTTC	-	TRBV7-3	TRBJ2-7	-
CASTSRRSGNTIYF	TGTGCCAGCACGTCACGTAGATCTGGAAACACCATATATTTT	-	TRBV6-5	TRBJ1-3	-
CASSEGPLAGGSVWETQYF	TGTGCCAGCAGTGAAGGCCCCCTAGCGGGAGGTTCTGTTTGGGAGACCCAGTACTTC	-	TRBV6-4	TRBJ2-5	TRBD2
CAWSGGGGETQYF	TGTGCCTGGAGTGGGGGGGGCGGTGAGACCCAGTACTTC	once	TRBV30	TRBJ2-5	-
CASSQLQVYEQFF	TGCGCCAGCAGCCAACTGCAGGTCTATGAGCAGTTCTTC	-	TRBV4-1	TRBJ2-1	-
CASSASGTASYEQYF	TGTGCCAGCAGCGCCTCCGGGACAGCCTCCTACGAGCAGTACTTC	-	TRBV11-3	TRBJ2-7	TRBD1
CASSKVGGPPVSGANVLTF	TGTGCCAGCAGCAAAGTAGGCGGCCCCCCCGTCTCTGGGGCCAACGTCCTGACTTTC	-	TRBV21-1	TRBJ2-6	-
CASSLAAHLPYEQYF	TGTGCCAGCAGCTTAGCCGCCCACCTTCCCTACGAGCAGTACTTC	-	TRBV7-9	TRBJ2-7	-
CASSEARSYEQYF	TGTGCCAGCAGTGAAGCGCGCAGCTACGAGCAGTACTTC	few	TRBV6-1	TRBJ2-7	-
CASSFGDRGRTEAFF	TGTGCCAGCAGTTTTGGGGACAGGGGGCGAACTGAAGCTTTCTTT	-	TRBV27	TRBJ1-1	TRBD1